Listed below are T cell receptor beta chains from one sample, sequenced in a study of blood T cell repertoires in COVID-19. The table came from immunoSEQ multiplex PCR; TCRdb's copy has only in-frame clones and leaves some out. The sample lists roughly 500,000 clones, 89% occurring once. What was sequenced was peripheral blood. These TCRs come from a man between 18 and 29 years old with COVID-19, enrolled during active disease. CDR3s leave out the opening cysteine and the closing phenylalanine or tryptophan. Fields, in order: J gene, D gene, V gene, CDR3 protein. A D gene is named only where the DNA matches it firmly.

J gene: TRBJ1-4; D gene: NA; V gene: TRBV19; CDR3 protein: ASRRTATNEKLF
J gene: TRBJ2-5; D gene: TRBD2; V gene: TRBV5-4; CDR3 protein: ASSARGGSPAGETQY
J gene: TRBJ2-7; D gene: NA; V gene: TRBV7-9; CDR3 protein: ASSLVEISYEQY
J gene: TRBJ2-5; D gene: NA; V gene: TRBV24-1; CDR3 protein: ATSDFHSQETQY
J gene: TRBJ1-4; D gene: NA; V gene: TRBV15; CDR3 protein: ATSRDLRAGVPEKLF
J gene: TRBJ2-3; D gene: NA; V gene: TRBV7-3; CDR3 protein: ASSLTTATDTQY
J gene: TRBJ1-2; D gene: TRBD1; V gene: TRBV20-1; CDR3 protein: SASPGGGYT
J gene: TRBJ2-2; D gene: NA; V gene: TRBV30; CDR3 protein: AWKEGDTGELF
J gene: TRBJ1-3; D gene: TRBD1; V gene: TRBV12-3/TRBV12-4; CDR3 protein: ATDGTGDNTIY
J gene: TRBJ1-1; D gene: NA; V gene: TRBV11-3; CDR3 protein: ASSPGTLNTEAF
J gene: TRBJ2-3; D gene: TRBD1; V gene: TRBV6-5; CDR3 protein: ASTDPGGSTDTQY
J gene: TRBJ1-6; D gene: NA; V gene: TRBV9; CDR3 protein: ASSQNRDNYNSPLH
J gene: TRBJ1-2; D gene: TRBD1; V gene: TRBV5-1; CDR3 protein: ASSLDRGVGYT
J gene: TRBJ2-1; D gene: TRBD2; V gene: TRBV30; CDR3 protein: AWNPMSGGYNEQF
J gene: TRBJ2-1; D gene: TRBD2; V gene: TRBV15; CDR3 protein: ATSRDRREFEF
J gene: TRBJ2-3; D gene: NA; V gene: TRBV7-7; CDR3 protein: ASSPGSVTDTQY
J gene: TRBJ2-2; D gene: NA; V gene: TRBV5-1; CDR3 protein: ASSSQGNTGELF
J gene: TRBJ2-2; D gene: TRBD1; V gene: TRBV7-8; CDR3 protein: ASSRTGVDTGELF
J gene: TRBJ1-1; D gene: NA; V gene: TRBV6-5; CDR3 protein: ASSYDSPNTEAF
J gene: TRBJ2-3; D gene: TRBD2; V gene: TRBV27; CDR3 protein: ASNERGATDTQY
J gene: TRBJ2-1; D gene: TRBD2; V gene: TRBV9; CDR3 protein: ASSVDLAGYNEQF
J gene: TRBJ2-1; D gene: NA; V gene: TRBV12-3/TRBV12-4; CDR3 protein: ASSPGGVEQF
J gene: TRBJ1-2; D gene: TRBD1; V gene: TRBV25-1; CDR3 protein: ASSVGTGGAYGYT
J gene: TRBJ2-7; D gene: NA; V gene: TRBV2; CDR3 protein: ASRISVRQGGAEQY
J gene: TRBJ1-1; D gene: TRBD1; V gene: TRBV11-2; CDR3 protein: ASSLAGGTGKAF
J gene: TRBJ2-3; D gene: TRBD1; V gene: TRBV12-3/TRBV12-4; CDR3 protein: ASSRQGADTQY
J gene: TRBJ2-1; D gene: TRBD2; V gene: TRBV7-3; CDR3 protein: ASSLNPFGRDYNEQF
J gene: TRBJ2-3; D gene: NA; V gene: TRBV6-2/TRBV6-3; CDR3 protein: ASSYAGRGAVDTQY
J gene: TRBJ2-7; D gene: TRBD1; V gene: TRBV24-1; CDR3 protein: ATGGQGSYEQY
J gene: TRBJ2-5; D gene: TRBD2; V gene: TRBV7-8; CDR3 protein: ASSPYGGRGATQY
J gene: TRBJ2-7; D gene: NA; V gene: TRBV2; CDR3 protein: ASTRTTRYEQY
J gene: TRBJ1-2; D gene: TRBD1; V gene: TRBV19; CDR3 protein: ASSAMDRDGYT
J gene: TRBJ1-2; D gene: TRBD1; V gene: TRBV7-8; CDR3 protein: ASSLGQGQGYT
J gene: TRBJ1-4; D gene: TRBD1; V gene: TRBV19; CDR3 protein: ASSIVGTGYEKLF
J gene: TRBJ1-1; D gene: NA; V gene: TRBV2; CDR3 protein: ASSSGFREAF
J gene: TRBJ1-6; D gene: TRBD1; V gene: TRBV9; CDR3 protein: ASSVTGDSPLH
J gene: TRBJ1-6; D gene: NA; V gene: TRBV25-1; CDR3 protein: ASSDTGKNSPLH
J gene: TRBJ2-7; D gene: NA; V gene: TRBV19; CDR3 protein: ASSTDRTSYEQY
J gene: TRBJ2-7; D gene: TRBD2; V gene: TRBV25-1; CDR3 protein: ASISWEGYEQY
J gene: TRBJ2-1; D gene: NA; V gene: TRBV5-4; CDR3 protein: ASTKTESYNEQF
J gene: TRBJ2-7; D gene: NA; V gene: TRBV7-9; CDR3 protein: ASSLKDSFYEQY
J gene: TRBJ1-1; D gene: TRBD1; V gene: TRBV6-5; CDR3 protein: ASRHMTGGGTEAF
J gene: TRBJ2-7; D gene: NA; V gene: TRBV2; CDR3 protein: ASSEALTAEQY
J gene: TRBJ1-6; D gene: NA; V gene: TRBV6-5; CDR3 protein: ASRRLGTRNSLLH
J gene: TRBJ2-1; D gene: TRBD2; V gene: TRBV7-3; CDR3 protein: ASSQLAGGYNEQF